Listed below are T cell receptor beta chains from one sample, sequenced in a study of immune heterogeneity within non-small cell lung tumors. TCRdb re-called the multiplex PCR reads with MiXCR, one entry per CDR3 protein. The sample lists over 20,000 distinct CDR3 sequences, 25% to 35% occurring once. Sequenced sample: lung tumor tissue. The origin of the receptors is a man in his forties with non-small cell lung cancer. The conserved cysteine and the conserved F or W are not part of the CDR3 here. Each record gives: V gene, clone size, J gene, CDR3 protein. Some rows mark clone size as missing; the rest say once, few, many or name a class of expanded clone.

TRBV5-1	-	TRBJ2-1	ASSENLSNEQF
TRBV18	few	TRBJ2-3	ASSSGLAGITDTQY
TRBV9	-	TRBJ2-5	ASSPRKEETTFQETQY
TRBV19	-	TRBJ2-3	ASSGPTDTQY
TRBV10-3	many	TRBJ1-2	AISESRIANYGYT
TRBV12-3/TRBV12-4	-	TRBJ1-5	ASSQDRVRKNQPQH
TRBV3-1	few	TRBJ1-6	ASSQGGANSPLH
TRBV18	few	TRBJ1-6	ASSTNNSPLH
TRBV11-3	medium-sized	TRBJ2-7	ASSLDGTSEILY
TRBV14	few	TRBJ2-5	ASSQAGTQY
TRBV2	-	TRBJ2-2	ASSFGLAGGHNPGELF
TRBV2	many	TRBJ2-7	ASNYRTRRDEQY
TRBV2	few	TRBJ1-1	ATRGAATRTEAF
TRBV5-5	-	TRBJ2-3	ASSLQGTDTQY
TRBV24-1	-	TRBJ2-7	ATSVPQTGTGDQPSYELY
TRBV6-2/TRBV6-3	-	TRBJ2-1	LSSSLRAAGGLYNEQF
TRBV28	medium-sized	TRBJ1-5	ASSLGTGTHNQPQH
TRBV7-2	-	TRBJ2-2	ARSSLGGALTGELF
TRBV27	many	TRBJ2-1	ATQIPTAHEQF
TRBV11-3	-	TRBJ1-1	ASSLSYTEAF